This T cell receptor (beta chain) was recovered during a study of blood T cell repertoires in COVID-19. Study in general: Donors in the United States, Italy and Spain gave samples during acute or convalescent COVID-19. In each case, the material was cDNA or gDNA derived from T cells, B-cell-depleted T cells, or PBMCs.

This CDR3 region has 12 residues. Trimming removed 5 bases from V and 6 bases from J, with 9 bases in between. Only in-frame clones appear in the TCRdb table, and some are missing; sequencing was by immunoSEQ multiplex PCR. This table has 51,000 or so clones, under 90% appearing once. The receptor was isolated from a man older than 75 with active or convalescent COVID-19. This chain joins TRBV12-3 or TRBV12-4 and TRBJ2-3, with D perhaps matching TRBD2 (5 bases). Sequencing was done on a sample of peripheral blood. DNA for the CDR3: TGTGCCAGCAGTCCCCCGGGGGATACGCAGTATTTT. It yields the protein CASSPPGDTQYF.